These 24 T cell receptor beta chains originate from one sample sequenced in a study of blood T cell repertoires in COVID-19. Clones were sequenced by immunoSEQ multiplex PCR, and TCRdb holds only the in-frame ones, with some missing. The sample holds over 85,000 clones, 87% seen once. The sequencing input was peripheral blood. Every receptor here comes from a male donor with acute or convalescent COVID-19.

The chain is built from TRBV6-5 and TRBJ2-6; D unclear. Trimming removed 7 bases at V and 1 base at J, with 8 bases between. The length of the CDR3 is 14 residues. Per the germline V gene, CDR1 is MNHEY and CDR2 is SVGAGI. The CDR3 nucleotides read TGTGCCAGCAAAAAGAGTTCTGGGGCCAACGTCCTGACTTTC. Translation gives CASKKSSGANVLTF.

The CDR3, as DNA: TGTGCCAGCAGCGTCGGGGCGGGAAGCTCCTACGAGCAGTACTTC. Its protein product is CASSVGAGSSYEQYF. The chain couples TRBV7-2 to TRBJ2-7, with TRBD2 as a possible D gene (6 bases). Germline CDR1 is SGHTA and CDR2 is FQGNSA. The CDR3 loop spans 15 amino acids. V lost 5 bases to trimming and J lost 0 bases, with 14 bases between them.

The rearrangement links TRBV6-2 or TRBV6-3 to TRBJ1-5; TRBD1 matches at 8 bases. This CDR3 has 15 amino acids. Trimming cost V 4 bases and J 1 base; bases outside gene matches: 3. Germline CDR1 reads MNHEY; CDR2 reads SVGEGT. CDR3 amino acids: CASSFQGASNQPQHF. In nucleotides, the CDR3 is TGTGCCAGCAGTTTCCAGGGGGCAAGCAATCAGCCCCAGCATTTT.

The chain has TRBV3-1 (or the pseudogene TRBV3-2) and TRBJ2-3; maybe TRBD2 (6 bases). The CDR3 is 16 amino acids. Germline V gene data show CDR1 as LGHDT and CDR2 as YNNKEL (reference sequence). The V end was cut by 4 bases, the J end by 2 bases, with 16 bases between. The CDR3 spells CASSRIPEGYTDTQYF. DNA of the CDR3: TGTGCCAGCAGCCGCATACCGGAGGGATACACAGATACGCAGTATTTT.

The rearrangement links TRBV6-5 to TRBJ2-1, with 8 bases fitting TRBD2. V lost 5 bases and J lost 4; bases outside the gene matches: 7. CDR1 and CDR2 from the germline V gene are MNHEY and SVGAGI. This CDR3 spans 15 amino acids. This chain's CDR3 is CASSPLAGGYNEQFF. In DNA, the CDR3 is TGTGCCAGCAGTCCGCTGGCGGGGGGTTACAATGAGCAGTTCTTC.

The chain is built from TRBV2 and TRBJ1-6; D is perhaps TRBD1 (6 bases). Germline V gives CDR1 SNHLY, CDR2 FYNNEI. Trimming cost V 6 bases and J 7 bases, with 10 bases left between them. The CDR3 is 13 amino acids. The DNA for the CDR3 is TGTGCCAGCAGCGATACAGGGAATTCACCCCTCCACTTT. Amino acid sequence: CASSDTGNSPLHF.

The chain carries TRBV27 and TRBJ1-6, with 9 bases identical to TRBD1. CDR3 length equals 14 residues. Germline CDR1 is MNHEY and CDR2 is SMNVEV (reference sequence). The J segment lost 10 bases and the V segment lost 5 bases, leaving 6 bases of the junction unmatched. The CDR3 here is CASSLDRGGSPLHF. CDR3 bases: TGTGCCAGCAGTCTAGACAGGGGGGGATCACCCCTCCACTTT.

The CDR3: CSDRTGQYGYTF. In DNA form, the CDR3 reads TGCAGCGATCGGACAGGGCAATATGGCTACACCTTC. The chain combines TRBV29-1 with TRBJ1-2, with 8 bases matching TRBD1. Per germline, CDR1 SQVTM and CDR2 ANQGSEA. The V and J ends lost 7 bases and 5 bases, in that order; junction bases with no gene match: 6. The CDR3 runs to 12 residues.

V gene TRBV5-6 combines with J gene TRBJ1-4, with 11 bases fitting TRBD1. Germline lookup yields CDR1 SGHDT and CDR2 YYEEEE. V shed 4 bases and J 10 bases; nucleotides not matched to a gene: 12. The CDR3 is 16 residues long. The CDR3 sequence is CASSPGQGAPGGKLFF. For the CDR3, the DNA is TGTGCCAGCAGCCCAGGACAGGGGGCTCCAGGGGGAAAACTGTTTTTT.

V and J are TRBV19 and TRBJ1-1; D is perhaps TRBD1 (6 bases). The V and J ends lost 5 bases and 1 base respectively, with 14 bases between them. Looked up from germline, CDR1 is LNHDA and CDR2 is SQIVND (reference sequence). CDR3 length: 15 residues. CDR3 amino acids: CASSQMTGGNTEAFF. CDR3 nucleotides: TGTGCCAGTAGTCAGATGACAGGAGGGAACACTGAAGCTTTCTTT.

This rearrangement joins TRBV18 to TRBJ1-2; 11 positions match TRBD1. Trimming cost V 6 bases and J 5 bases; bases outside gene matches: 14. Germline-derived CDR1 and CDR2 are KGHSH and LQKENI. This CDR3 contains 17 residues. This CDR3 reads CASSVKETGTGGYGYTF. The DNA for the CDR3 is TGTGCCAGCTCGGTTAAGGAGACCGGGACAGGGGGATATGGCTACACCTTC.

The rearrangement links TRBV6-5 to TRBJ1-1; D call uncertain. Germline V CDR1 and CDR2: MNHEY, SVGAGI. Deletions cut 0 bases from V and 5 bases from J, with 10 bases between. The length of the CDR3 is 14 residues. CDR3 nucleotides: TGTGCCAGCAGTTACTCATTCCGGAGGACTGAAGCTTTCTTT. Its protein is CASSYSFRRTEAFF.

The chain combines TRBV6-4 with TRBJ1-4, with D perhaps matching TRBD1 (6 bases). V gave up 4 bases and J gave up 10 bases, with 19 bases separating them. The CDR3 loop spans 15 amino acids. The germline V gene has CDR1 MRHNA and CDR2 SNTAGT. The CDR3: CASSGGPLKPGKLFF. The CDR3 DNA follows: TGTGCCAGCAGTGGGGGGCCCCTGAAGCCGGGAAAACTGTTTTTT.

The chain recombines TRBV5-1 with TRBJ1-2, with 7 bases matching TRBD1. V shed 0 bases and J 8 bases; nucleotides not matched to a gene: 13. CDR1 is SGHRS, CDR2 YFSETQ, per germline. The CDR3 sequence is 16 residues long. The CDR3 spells CASSLATIQGRKGYTF. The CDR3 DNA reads TGCGCCAGCAGCTTGGCGACGATACAGGGGAGGAAGGGCTACACCTTC.

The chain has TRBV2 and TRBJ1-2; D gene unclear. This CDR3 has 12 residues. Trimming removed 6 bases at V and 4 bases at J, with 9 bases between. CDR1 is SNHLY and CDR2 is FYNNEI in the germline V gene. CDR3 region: CASRADSYGYTF. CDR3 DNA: TGTGCCAGCAGGGCAGACTCCTATGGCTACACCTTC.

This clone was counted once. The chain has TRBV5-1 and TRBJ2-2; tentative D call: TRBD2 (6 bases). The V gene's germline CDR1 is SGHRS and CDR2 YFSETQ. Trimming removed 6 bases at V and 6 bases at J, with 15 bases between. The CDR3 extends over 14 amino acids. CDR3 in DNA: TGCGCCAGCATCGCTGGGGCGGGGCCCGGGGAGCTGTTTTTT. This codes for CASIAGAGPGELFF.

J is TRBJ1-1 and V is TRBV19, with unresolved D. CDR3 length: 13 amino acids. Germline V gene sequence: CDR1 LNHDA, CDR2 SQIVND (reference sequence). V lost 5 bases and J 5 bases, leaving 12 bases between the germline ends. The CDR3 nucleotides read TGTGCCAGTAGTTTCTTGGAGCGGACTGAAGCTTTCTTT. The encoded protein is CASSFLERTEAFF.

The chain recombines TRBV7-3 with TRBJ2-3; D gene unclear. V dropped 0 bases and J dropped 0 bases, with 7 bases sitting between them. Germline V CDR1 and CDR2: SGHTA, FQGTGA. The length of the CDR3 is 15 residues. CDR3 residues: CASSLTPSSTDTQYF. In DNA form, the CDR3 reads TGTGCCAGCAGCTTAACCCCTTCTAGCACAGATACGCAGTATTTT.

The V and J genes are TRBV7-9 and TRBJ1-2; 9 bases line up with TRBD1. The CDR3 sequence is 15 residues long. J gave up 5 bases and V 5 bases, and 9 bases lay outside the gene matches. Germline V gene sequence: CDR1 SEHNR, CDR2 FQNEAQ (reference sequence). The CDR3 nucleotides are TGTGCCAGCAGCCCCGGGACAGGGCCCTCGTATGGCTACACCTTC. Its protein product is CASSPGTGPSYGYTF.

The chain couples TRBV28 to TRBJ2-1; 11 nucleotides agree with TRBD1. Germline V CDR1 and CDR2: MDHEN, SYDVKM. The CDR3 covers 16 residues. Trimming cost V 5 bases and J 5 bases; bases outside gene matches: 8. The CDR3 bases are TGTGCCAGCAGTCCCCGAGGACAGGGGGCAGACAATGAGCAGTTCTTC. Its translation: CASSPRGQGADNEQFF.

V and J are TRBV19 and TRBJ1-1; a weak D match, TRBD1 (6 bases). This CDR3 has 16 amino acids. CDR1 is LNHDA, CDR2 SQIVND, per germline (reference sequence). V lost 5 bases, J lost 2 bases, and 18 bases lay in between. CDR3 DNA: TGTGCCAGTAGTCCACCCTCCGCAGGGGACAACACTGAAGCTTTCTTT. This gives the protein CASSPPSAGDNTEAFF.

The CDR3 nucleotides read TGTGCCAGCAGCTCCGGGGGCTATGGCTACACCTTC. Translating it yields CASSSGGYGYTF. The chain is built from TRBV7-2 and TRBJ1-2; D may be TRBD1 (5 bases). There are 12 residues in the CDR3. Germline CDR1 is SGHTA and CDR2 is FQGNSA. Trimming removed 4 bases at V and 4 bases at J, with 7 bases between.

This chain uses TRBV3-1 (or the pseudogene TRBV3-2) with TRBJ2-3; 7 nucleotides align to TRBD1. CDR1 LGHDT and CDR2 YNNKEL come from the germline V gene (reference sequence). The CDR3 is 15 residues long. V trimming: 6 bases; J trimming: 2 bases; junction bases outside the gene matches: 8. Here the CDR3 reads CASSLWQGVTDTQYF. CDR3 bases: TGTGCCAGCAGTTTGTGGCAGGGGGTCACAGATACGCAGTATTTT.

The CDR3 region is CASSQDQGVRETQYF. DNA of the CDR3: TGTGCCAGCAGCCAAGATCAGGGGGTTCGGGAGACCCAGTACTTC. The chain employs TRBV3-1 (or the pseudogene TRBV3-2) and TRBJ2-5; 7 bases match TRBD1. Germline CDR1 LGHDT, CDR2 YNNKEL (reference sequence). The ends lost 0 bases at V and 5 bases at J; junction bases unmatched: 6. This CDR3 has 15 residues.